The 13 T cell receptor beta chains reported below all come from one sample, sequenced in a study of response to subunit inactivated influenza vaccine. TCRdb passed the RT-PCR reads through MiXCR, listing each CDR3 protein once. The sample shows 500,000 to 550,000 distinct CDR3 sequences, less than 8% of them seen only once. The sample was PBMCs from blood, taken around 25 months after vaccination. All receptors derive from a man in his fifties or sixties who received an inactivated influenza vaccine.

The chain recombines TRBV4-2 with TRBJ2-7, with D unresolved. The CDR3 extends over 14 amino acids. The V gene's germline CDR1 is LGHNA and CDR2 YNFKEQ. Trimming took off 0 bases at V and 3 bases at J, with 9 bases between the two ends. CDR3 DNA sequence: TGTGCCAGCAGCCAAGATCACGGCAACTACGAGCAGTACTTC. It yields the protein CASSQDHGNYEQYF.

The sample holds a few counts of this clonotype. The gene calls are TRBV6-5 and TRBJ2-3, with D tentatively TRBD1 (5 bases). The V end was cut by 0 bases, the J end by 3 bases, with 10 bases between. Per the germline V gene, CDR1 is MNHEY and CDR2 is SVGAGI. The CDR3 totals 15 residues. The CDR3 is CASSYSGARTDTQYF. CDR3 DNA sequence: TGTGCCAGCAGTTACTCAGGGGCGCGGACAGATACGCAGTATTTT.

This clonotype was seen repeatedly, ten times or more. The V call is TRBV6-2 or TRBV6-3, the J call TRBJ2-5; 8 bases match TRBD2. This CDR3 has 13 amino acids. The V gene's germline CDR1 is MNHEY and CDR2 SVGEGT. Trimming removed 5 bases from V and 4 bases from J; junction bases left unmatched: 3. CDR3 region: CASSRGLGETQYF. DNA for the CDR3: TGTGCCAGCAGTAGGGGACTAGGAGAGACCCAGTACTTC.

The chain is built from TRBV5-1 and TRBJ2-3; TRBD2 agrees at 8 bases. The CDR3 contains 15 residues. V dropped 0 bases and J dropped 4; count of bases not matched to a gene: 4. Germline lookup yields CDR1 SGHRS and CDR2 YFSETQ. The chain's CDR3 is CASSLGAGGADTQYF. The CDR3 DNA reads as TGCGCCAGCAGCTTGGGCGCGGGGGGTGCAGATACGCAGTATTTT.

This clonotype appeared a few times. The chain is built from TRBV28 and TRBJ1-4, with D possibly being TRBD1 (5 bases). This CDR3 is built from 15 residues. CDR1 is MDHEN and CDR2 is SYDVKM in the germline V gene. Trimming removed 3 bases from V and 8 bases from J, with 16 bases in between. The CDR3 reads CASSFSGGLSEKLFF. CDR3 in DNA: TGTGCCAGCAGTTTCTCGGGGGGATTGTCGGAAAAACTGTTTTTT.

This clonotype was counted ten times or more. This chain uses TRBV10-3 with TRBJ2-5, with D uncertain. The CDR3 runs to 12 residues. The germline CDR1 and CDR2 sequences are ENHRY and SYGVKD. V lost 1 base and J lost 3, with 3 bases in between. This chain's CDR3 is CAISEFEETQYF. CDR3 nucleotide sequence: TGTGCCATCAGTGAGTTCGAAGAGACCCAGTACTTC.

The rearrangement links TRBV18 to TRBJ1-3; perhaps TRBD1 as D (5 bases). In germline, CDR1 is KGHSH, CDR2 LQKENI. CDR3 length: 16 amino acids. Trimming pared 3 bases from V and 4 bases from J, leaving 16 bases between. CDR3 nucleotides: TGTGCCAGCTCACCGGGCCAGGGTTTCTCCGGAAACACCATATATTTT. Encoded protein: CASSPGQGFSGNTIYF.

This clonotype has at least ten counts. The V gene is TRBV6-2 or TRBV6-3, the J gene TRBJ1-2, with a tentative D call TRBD1 (5 bases). CDR1 and CDR2 from the germline V gene are MNHEY and SVGEGT. Trimming removed 5 bases at V and 4 bases at J, with 17 bases between. The CDR3 runs 15 residues. CDR3 DNA sequence: TGTGCCAGCAGTGACGAGACAGAAACCTTCTATGGCTACACCTTC. Translated: CASSDETETFYGYTF.

This clonotype has just a few counts. The J gene is TRBJ2-4, the V gene TRBV20-1; possibly TRBD1 for D (6 bases). The CDR3 has 11 amino acids. The germline V gene has CDR1 DFQATT and CDR2 SNEGSKA (reference sequence). Trimming removed 2 bases at V and 12 bases at J, with 11 bases between. The CDR3: CSARWDNNQYF. As DNA, the CDR3 is TGCAGTGCTAGATGGGACAATAATCAGTACTTC.

This clonotype was seen many times. This rearrangement joins TRBV7-9 to TRBJ1-4, with D unresolved. V was trimmed by 3 bases and J by 8 bases, leaving 4 bases between them. CDR3 length: 11 amino acids. Germline CDR1 is SEHNR and CDR2 is FQNEAQ (reference sequence). The CDR3 DNA reads TGTGCCAGCAGCTTTCGGGAAAAACTGTTTTTT. This translates into CASSFREKLFF.

J is TRBJ2-3 and V is TRBV9, with D tentatively TRBD1 or TRBD2 (5 bases each). V was trimmed by 3 bases and J by 4 bases, leaving 24 bases between them. CDR1 is SGDLS and CDR2 is YYNGEE in the germline V gene. The CDR3 is 18 amino acids. The CDR3 protein is CASSATLGDPTRADTQYF. CDR3 coding DNA: TGTGCCAGCAGCGCCACACTCGGGGACCCAACGCGGGCAGATACGCAGTATTTT.

This clonotype appeared many times. This chain links TRBV12-3 or TRBV12-4 with TRBJ2-3; possibly TRBD1 or TRBD2 for D (5 bases each). Trimming took off 4 bases at V and 1 base at J, with 21 bases between the two ends. This CDR3 contains 18 residues. CDR3: CASSSRGGSLMGTDTQYF. DNA for the CDR3: TGTGCCAGCAGTTCCCGGGGCGGCTCTTTGATGGGCACAGATACGCAGTATTTT.

The gene calls are TRBV11-2 and TRBJ2-7, with D unresolved. V was pared by 5 bases and J by 6 bases, with 17 bases between. Germline V gene data show CDR1 as SGHAT and CDR2 as FQNNGV. This CDR3 region has 14 residues. The CDR3 nucleotides read TGTGCCAGCAGCCAGACTCTTCCTGGGCTCGAGCAGTACTTC. It yields the protein CASSQTLPGLEQYF.